This entry features one T cell receptor (beta chain) sequence. The CDR3 is 13 residues long. After removal of 7 bases from V and 4 bases from J, the junction contained 4 bases not matched to a gene. CDR1 and CDR2 from the germline V gene are WSHSY and SAAADI. The data originate from a study of patients and donors after allogeneic stem cell transplantation. TCRdb redid the calling of the RT-PCR reads with MiXCR, one entry per CDR3 protein. This sample has 200,000 to 250,000 distinct CDR3 sequences, with less than 15% found just once. This receptor was taken from a human donor who was either an allogeneic HSCT recipient or a stem cell or donor lymphocyte infusion donor (not recorded which). It is not recorded whose cells these are; they may come from a transplant donor. The chain links TRBV10-2 to TRBJ2-3, with 8 bases identical to TRBD2. The sample comprised blood, either unsorted or a sorted T cell fraction (not recorded which). The chain's CDR3 is CASTKRESDTQYF. The DNA of the CDR3 is TGCGCCAGCACTAAGCGGGAGTCAGATACGCAGTATTTT.